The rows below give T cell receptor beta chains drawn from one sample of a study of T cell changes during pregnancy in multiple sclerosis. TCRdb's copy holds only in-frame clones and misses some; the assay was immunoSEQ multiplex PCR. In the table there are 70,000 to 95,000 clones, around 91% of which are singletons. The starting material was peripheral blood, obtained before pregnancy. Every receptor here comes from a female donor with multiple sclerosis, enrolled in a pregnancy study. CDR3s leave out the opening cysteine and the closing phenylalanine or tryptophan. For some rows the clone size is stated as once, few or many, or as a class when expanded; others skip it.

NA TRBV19 ASSHGQGRSKNIQY
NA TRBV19 ASSAETEYNSPLH
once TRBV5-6 ASRRDRVYEQY
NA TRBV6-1 ASSEEEGGTGELF
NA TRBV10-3 AISGEIVADLH
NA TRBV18 ASSPHPWRGIY
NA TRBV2 ASSAPRDRLPSYEQY
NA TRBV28 ASSFWLAGGLSTDTQY
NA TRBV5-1 ASSFRADTQY
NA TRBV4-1 ASREAGSYEQY
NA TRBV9 ASSDGHQGLNYGYT
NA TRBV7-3 ASSQWGHRSSVNTGELF
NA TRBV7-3 ASSLTPTGGTEAF
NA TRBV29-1 SVARGNYGYT
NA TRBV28 ASSPSSDWNTEAF
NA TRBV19 ASSIVRGQMNTEAF
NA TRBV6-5 ASSYEGRVAGSPLH
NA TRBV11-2 ASSFAWGPDSPLH
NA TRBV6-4 ASRRGRNTGELF
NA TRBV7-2 ASSFGGKTDTQY
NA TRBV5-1 ASSGGTGETQY
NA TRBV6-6 ASSRDSPYEQY
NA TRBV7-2 ASSSAGGSYNEQF
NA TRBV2 ASSKQQANYGYT
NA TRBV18 ASSPSQGDEQY
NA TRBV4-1 ASRYSGTGGSGDTQY
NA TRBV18 ASSPRTVGNTEAF
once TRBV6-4 ASRSLGEGINQPQH
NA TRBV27 ASRRSSYNEQF